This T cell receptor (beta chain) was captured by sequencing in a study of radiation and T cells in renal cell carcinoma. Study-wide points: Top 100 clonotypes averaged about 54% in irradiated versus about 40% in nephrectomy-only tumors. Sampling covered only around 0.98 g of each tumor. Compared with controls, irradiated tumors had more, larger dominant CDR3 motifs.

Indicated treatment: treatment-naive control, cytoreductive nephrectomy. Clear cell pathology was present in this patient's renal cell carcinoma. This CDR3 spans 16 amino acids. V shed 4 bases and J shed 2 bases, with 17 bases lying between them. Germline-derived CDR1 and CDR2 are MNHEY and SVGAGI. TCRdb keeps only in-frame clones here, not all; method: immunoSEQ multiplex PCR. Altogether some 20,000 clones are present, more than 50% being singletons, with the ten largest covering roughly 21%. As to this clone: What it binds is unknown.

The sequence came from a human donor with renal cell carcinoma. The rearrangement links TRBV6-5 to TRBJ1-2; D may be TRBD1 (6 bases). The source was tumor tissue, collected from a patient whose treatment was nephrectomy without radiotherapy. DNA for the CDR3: TGTGCCAGCAGTTCGCTTGTCACAGGGACCAACTATGGCTACACCTTC. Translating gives CASSSLVTGTNYGYTF.